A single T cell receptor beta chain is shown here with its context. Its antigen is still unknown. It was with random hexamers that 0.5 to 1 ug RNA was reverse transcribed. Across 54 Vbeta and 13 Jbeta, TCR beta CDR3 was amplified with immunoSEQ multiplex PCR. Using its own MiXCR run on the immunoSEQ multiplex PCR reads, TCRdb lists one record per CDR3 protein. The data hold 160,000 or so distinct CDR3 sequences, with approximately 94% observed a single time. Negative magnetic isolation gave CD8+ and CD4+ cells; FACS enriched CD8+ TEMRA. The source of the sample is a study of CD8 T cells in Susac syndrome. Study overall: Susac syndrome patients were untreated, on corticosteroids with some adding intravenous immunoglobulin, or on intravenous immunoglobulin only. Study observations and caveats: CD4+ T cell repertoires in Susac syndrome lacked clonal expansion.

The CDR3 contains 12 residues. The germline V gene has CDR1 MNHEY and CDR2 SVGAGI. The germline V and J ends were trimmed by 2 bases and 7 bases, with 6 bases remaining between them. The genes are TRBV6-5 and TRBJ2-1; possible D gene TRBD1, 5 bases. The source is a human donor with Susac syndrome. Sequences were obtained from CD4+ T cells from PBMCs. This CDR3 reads CASSYGANEQFF. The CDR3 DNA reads TGTGCCAGCAGTTACGGGGCTAATGAGCAGTTCTTC.